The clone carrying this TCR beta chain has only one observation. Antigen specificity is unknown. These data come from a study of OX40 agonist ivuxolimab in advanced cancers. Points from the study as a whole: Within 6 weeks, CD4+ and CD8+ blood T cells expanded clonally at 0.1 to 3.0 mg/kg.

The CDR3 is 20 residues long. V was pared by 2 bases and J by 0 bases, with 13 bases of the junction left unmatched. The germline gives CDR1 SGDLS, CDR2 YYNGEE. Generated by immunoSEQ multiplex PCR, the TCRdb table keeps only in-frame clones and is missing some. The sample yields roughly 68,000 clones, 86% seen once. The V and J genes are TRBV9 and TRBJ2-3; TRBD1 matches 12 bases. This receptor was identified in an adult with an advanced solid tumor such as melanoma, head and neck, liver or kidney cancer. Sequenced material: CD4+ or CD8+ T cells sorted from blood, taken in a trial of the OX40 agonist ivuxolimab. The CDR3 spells CASSVARSGTGGLSTDTQYF. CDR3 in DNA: TGTGCCAGCAGCGTCGCCCGAAGTGGGACAGGGGGCCTTAGCACAGATACGCAGTATTTT.